A single sample is the source of the 2 T cell receptor beta chains below, sequenced in a study of T cells expressing NK-cell markers (dated by TCRdb to 2018 to 2020). Library preparation was by 5' RACE. Instrument on record: Illumina HiSeq 2000. TCRdb reprocessed the reads and assigns one entry to each CDR3 protein sequence, leaving out DNA. The data table for this sample lists 350,000 to 450,000 distinct CDR3 sequences. 4% to 6.5% of the sample is held by the ten biggest clonotypes. The sample was blood T cells: a sorted CD56 or NKG2C T cell subset, CD4+ or CD8+ T cells, or bulk PBMC T cells (not recorded which). These receptors were taken from a man aged 18-69 years in good health.

The chain employs TRBV7-2 and TRBJ1-2; the D gene TCRdb calls, TRBD1, cannot be checked with no DNA. This CDR3 is 15 amino acids long. The germline gives CDR1 SGHTA, CDR2 FQGNSA. Here the CDR3 reads CASSLAGTESYGYTF.

The chain employs TRBV28 and TRBJ2-1; as DNA is missing, the TRBD1 call by TCRdb cannot be tested. The germline gives CDR1 MDHEN, CDR2 SYDVKM. This CDR3 region has 16 residues. The CDR3 loop is CASRTGTGNRGNEQFF.